The sequence of this T cell receptor (beta chain) was determined in a study of blood T cell repertoires in COVID-19. Study information: The origin of the acute and convalescent COVID-19 samples was the United States, Italy and Spain. In each case, the material was cDNA or gDNA derived from T cells, B-cell-depleted T cells, or PBMCs.

The authors' processing: By means of reference gene primer amplification, nucleated cell counts were estimated. TCRdb's copy holds only in-frame clones and misses some; the assay was immunoSEQ multiplex PCR. D and trimming come from the DNA, and the V and J calls and clone size come from that table. Of around 320,000 clones in the sample, 70% to 90% were seen once. V was clipped by 7 bases and J by 6 bases, with 20 bases between them. From germline, CDR1 is SQVTM and CDR2 ANQGSEA. This CDR3 has 14 amino acids. The TCR was taken from a woman in her thirties who had recovered from COVID-19. This chain uses TRBV29-1 with TRBJ2-3; maybe TRBD2 (7 bases). The sequencing input was peripheral blood. This chain's CDR3 is CSGKRGGVRDTQYF. As DNA, the CDR3 is TGCAGCGGCAAGAGGGGGGGCGTAAGGGATACGCAGTATTTT.